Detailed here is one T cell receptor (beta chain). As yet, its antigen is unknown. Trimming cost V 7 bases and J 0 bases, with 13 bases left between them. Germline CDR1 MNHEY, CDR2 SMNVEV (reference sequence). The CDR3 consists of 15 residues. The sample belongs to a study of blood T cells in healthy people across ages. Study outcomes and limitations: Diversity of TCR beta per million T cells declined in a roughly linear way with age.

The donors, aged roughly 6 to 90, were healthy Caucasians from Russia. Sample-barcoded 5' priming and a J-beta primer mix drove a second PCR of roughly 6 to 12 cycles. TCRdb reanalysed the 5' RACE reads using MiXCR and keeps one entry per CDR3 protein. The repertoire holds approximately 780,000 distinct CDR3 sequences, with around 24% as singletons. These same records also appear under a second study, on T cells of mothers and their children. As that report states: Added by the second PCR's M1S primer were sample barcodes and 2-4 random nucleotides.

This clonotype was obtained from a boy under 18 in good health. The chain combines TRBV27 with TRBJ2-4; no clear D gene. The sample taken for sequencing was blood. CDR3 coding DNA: TGTGCCAGCACCCACCCTAACTCAGCCAAAAACATTCAGTACTTC. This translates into CASTHPNSAKNIQYF.